These 21 T cell receptor beta chains were all obtained from the same sample, sequenced in a study of Ad26.COV2.S vaccination and SARS-CoV-2 variants. The protocol was immunoSEQ multiplex PCR, while the TCRdb copy is restricted to in-frame clones and leaves out a portion. The sample has fewer than 800,000 clones; around 90% are singletons. Treatment indicated: roughly 19 received Ad26.COV2.S at low or high dose, single or two shots; about 5 received placebo; per-sample allocation not given. Sampling occurred on day 63 after the first vaccine or placebo injection. Sequenced material: peripheral blood, taken in a trial of Ad26.COV2.S vaccine versus placebo. Receptors originate from a person between 18 and 59 years old who received the Ad26.COV2.S COVID-19 vaccine or a placebo.

The V gene is TRBV19, the J gene TRBJ1-5; unclear D gene. Trimming stripped 5 bases from V and 4 bases from J, with 9 bases between. The CDR3 covers 13 residues. The germline CDR1 and CDR2 sequences are LNHDA and SQIVND (reference sequence). CDR3 nucleotide sequence: TGTGCCAGTAGTCGAGCCATTAATCAGCCCCAGCATTTT. Amino acid sequence: CASSRAINQPQHF. The full variable domain, in which reference TRBV19 and TRBJ1-5 provide the parts outside the CDR3, is DGGITQSPKYLFRKEGQNVTLSCEQNLNHDAMYWYRQDPGQGLRLIYYSQIVNDFQKGDIAEGYSVSREKKESFPLTVTSAQKNPTAFYLCASSRAINQPQHFGDGTRLSIL.

The chain joins TRBV7-2 to TRBJ2-7, with D unclear. The CDR3 sequence is 12 residues long. From germline, CDR1 is SGHTA and CDR2 FQGNSA. V lost 2 bases to trimming and J lost 6 bases, with 8 bases between them. CDR3 residues: CASSLNLAEQYF. The DNA of the CDR3 is TGTGCCAGCAGCTTAAATTTGGCCGAGCAGTACTTC. Complete variable domain (other parts from reference TRBV7-2 and TRBJ2-7): GAGVSQSPSNKVTEKGKDVELRCDPISGHTALYWYRQSLGQGLEFLIYFQGNSAPDKSGLPSDRFSAERTGGSVSTLTIQRTQQEDSAVYLCASSLNLAEQYFGPGTRLTVT.

This clone was counted many times. In DNA, the CDR3 is TGTGCCAGCAGCCCCCAGTCTGAGGGTCTGGCTGAAGCTTTCTTT. It yields the protein CASSPQSEGLAEAFF. The V call is TRBV9, the J call TRBJ1-1; no firm D call. Between the trimmed V and J ends, which lost 4 bases and 6 bases, there was a span of 19 bases. Germline V gene lookup returns CDR1 SGDLS and CDR2 YYNGEE. The CDR3 sequence is 15 residues long.

The chain carries TRBV6-1 and TRBJ2-7; D is unresolved. This CDR3 is 12 amino acids long. Looked up from germline, CDR1 is MNHNS and CDR2 is SASEGT. V was pared by 2 bases and J by 1 base, with 3 bases between. The CDR3 region is CASSELSYEQYF. CDR3 sequence (DNA): TGTGCCAGCAGTGAATTGTCCTACGAGCAGTACTTC.

This chain joins TRBV6-1 and TRBJ1-2; D gene uncertain. V shed 3 bases and J shed 7 bases, with 15 bases lying between them. The CDR3 covers 14 residues. Germline V gene sequence: CDR1 MNHNS, CDR2 SASEGT. The CDR3 spells CASSEAGFSGGYTF. The CDR3 nucleotides read TGTGCCAGCAGTGAGGCGGGATTCTCCGGTGGCTACACCTTC.

CDR3: CASSLASGRPSSYEQYF. The CDR3 coding sequence is TGTGCCAGCAGCTTGGCTAGCGGGAGGCCTAGCTCCTACGAGCAGTACTTC. The chain has TRBV7-2 and TRBJ2-7, with 11 bases lining up with TRBD2. The CDR3 consists of 17 residues. V shed 3 bases, J shed 0 bases, and the junction held 7 bases outside the gene matches. The germline V gene has CDR1 SGHTA and CDR2 FQGNSA. The variable domain in full, completed from reference TRBV7-2 and TRBJ2-7, reads GAGVSQSPSNKVTEKGKDVELRCDPISGHTALYWYRQSLGQGLEFLIYFQGNSAPDKSGLPSDRFSAERTGGSVSTLTIQRTQQEDSAVYLCASSLASGRPSSYEQYFGPGTRLTVT.

This sequence joins TRBV24-1 and TRBJ1-3; D is perhaps TRBD1 (5 bases). The V gene lost 4 bases and the J gene lost 3 bases, with 12 bases spanning the gap. The germline gives CDR1 KGHDR, CDR2 SFDVKD. The CDR3 is 15 amino acids. The CDR3 DNA sequence: TGTGCCACCAGTGACTCTCGGGGCCATGGAAACACCATATATTTT. Residues: CATSDSRGHGNTIYF.

The V and J genes are TRBV5-1 and TRBJ1-4; D remains unclear. Between the trimmed V and J ends, which lost 2 bases and 5 bases, there was a span of 13 bases. This CDR3 region has 15 residues. In germline, CDR1 is SGHRS, CDR2 YFSETQ. CDR3 DNA sequence: TGCGCCAGCAGCTTAGGAGGATTGTCAAATGAAAAACTGTTTTTT. Amino acid sequence: CASSLGGLSNEKLFF.

This clone was detected a few times. The chain uses TRBV24-1 and TRBJ2-3; 7 bases align to TRBD1. The CDR3 sequence is 16 residues long. Trimming took 3 bases from V and 1 from J; bases not matched to a gene: 6. Germline values: CDR1 KGHDR, CDR2 SFDVKD. In DNA, the CDR3 is TGTGCCACCAGTGATACATTGGACAGGCGCACAGATACGCAGTATTTT. Translation gives CATSDTLDRRTDTQYF.

This clone was seen a single time. V usage is TRBV7-2 and J usage is TRBJ2-1; TRBD2 matches at 8 bases. The V segment lost 2 bases and the J segment 8 bases; nucleotides outside the gene matches: 14. Germline V lookup: CDR1 SGHTA, CDR2 FQGNSA. The CDR3 runs to 17 residues. CDR3 bases: TGTGCCAGCAGCTTATCCGTCTGGCGGGGGGACGAGGATGAGCAGTTCTTC. Translated: CASSLSVWRGDEDEQFF.

The V and J genes are TRBV19 and TRBJ2-3; 8 bases agree with TRBD2. CDR3 length: 14 amino acids. V shed 6 bases and J 3 bases; nucleotides not matched to a gene: 5. The germline V gene has CDR1 LNHDA and CDR2 SQIVND (reference sequence). For the CDR3, the DNA is TGTGCCAGTAGCGGGAGGGCCATAACAGATACGCAGTATTTT. Amino acids: CASSGRAITDTQYF.

The V and J genes are TRBV27 and TRBJ2-7; no clear D gene. The V end was cut by 5 bases, the J end by 4 bases, with 6 bases between. The CDR3 runs 11 residues. Germline V gene sequence: CDR1 MNHEY, CDR2 SMNVEV (reference sequence). DNA of the CDR3: TGTGCCAGCAGTCCAAAATACGAGCAGTACTTC. This codes for CASSPKYEQYF.

The chain is built from TRBV30 and TRBJ2-1, with a possible D match to TRBD2 (5 bases). V lost 3 bases to trimming and J lost 8 bases, with 17 bases between them. The germline gives CDR1 GTSNPN, CDR2 SVGIG (reference sequence). The CDR3 runs to 14 residues. The CDR3: CAWSDGSPRHEQFF. CDR3 coding DNA: TGTGCCTGGAGCGATGGGAGCCCACGGCATGAGCAGTTCTTC.

The gene calls are TRBV30 and TRBJ1-5; 7 positions match TRBD1. This CDR3 has 15 amino acids. Germline V gives CDR1 GTSNPN, CDR2 SVGIG (reference sequence). V was clipped by 3 bases and J by 6 bases; unmatched bases: 11. CDR3 coding DNA: TGTGCCTGGAGCCCCCAGGGGGGATTTGGTCAGCCCCAGCATTTT. It yields the protein CAWSPQGGFGQPQHF.

This chain uses TRBV19 with TRBJ1-2, with a tentative D call TRBD1 (6 bases). Germline V gene lookup returns CDR1 LNHDA and CDR2 SQIVND (reference sequence). The CDR3 extends over 14 amino acids. Trimming took 5 bases from V and 5 from J, leaving 15 bases between them. The CDR3 DNA reads TGTGCCAGTAGTCCAGCAGGGGAGGGGTATGGCTACACCTTC. This encodes CASSPAGEGYGYTF. Full variable domain (rest looked up from reference TRBV19 and TRBJ1-2): DGGITQSPKYLFRKEGQNVTLSCEQNLNHDAMYWYRQDPGQGLRLIYYSQIVNDFQKGDIAEGYSVSREKKESFPLTVTSAQKNPTAFYLCASSPAGEGYGYTFGSGTRLTVV.

V and J are TRBV4-1 and TRBJ1-4; D gene ambiguous. Trimming cost V 1 base and J 14 bases, with 11 bases left between them. The CDR3 is made up of 12 amino acids. CDR1 is MGHRA, CDR2 YSYEKL, per germline. As DNA, the CDR3 is TGCGCCAGCAGCCAAGCTGGGGTGAGGCTGTTTTTT. It is translated as CASSQAGVRLFF.

The rearrangement uses TRBV15 and TRBJ1-1; D gene uncertain. The CDR3 runs 13 residues. Germline CDR1 and CDR2: LNHNV and YYDKDF (reference sequence). The V and J ends lost 8 bases and 2 bases respectively, with 12 bases between them. For the CDR3, the DNA is TGTGCCACCCGGGATGACGTTAACACTGAAGCTTTCTTT. Translation: CATRDDVNTEAFF.

V and J are TRBV2 and TRBJ1-2; no clear D gene. The V and J ends lost 4 bases and 3 bases respectively, with 15 bases between them. The CDR3 is made up of 15 amino acids. Germline V lookup: CDR1 SNHLY, CDR2 FYNNEI. In DNA, the CDR3 is TGTGCCAGCAGTGGGGGAGCTAGACTATACTATGGCTACACCTTC. Residues: CASSGGARLYYGYTF.

A word on this clone: Just one base apart from a much larger clone, this may be a read error. The gene calls are TRBV7-9 and TRBJ2-5; D call uncertain. Between the trimmed V and J ends, which lost 2 bases and 2 bases, there was a span of 3 bases. Germline CDR1 reads SEHNR; CDR2 reads FQNEAQ (reference sequence). CDR3 length: 12 residues. CDR3 protein: CASSLIQETQYF. The CDR3 region has the DNA TGTGCCAGCAGCTTAATTCAAGAGACCCAGTACTTC.

The chain uses TRBV5-1 and TRBJ1-2; D is possibly TRBD1 (6 bases). The CDR3 has 14 amino acids. From germline, CDR1 is SGHRS and CDR2 YFSETQ. V was shortened by 1 base and J by 6 bases, with 13 bases between the two germline ends. The CDR3 DNA reads TGCGCCAGCAGCTTGACCACAGGGTGGAATGGCTACACCTTC. Amino acid sequence: CASSLTTGWNGYTF.

This rearrangement joins TRBV6-6 to TRBJ1-3, with TRBD1 matching over 7 bases. The CDR3 consists of 16 residues. The V segment lost 2 bases and the J segment 0 bases; nucleotides outside the gene matches: 4. Germline V gives CDR1 MNHNY, CDR2 SVGAGI (reference sequence). The CDR3 protein is CASSYPGTVSGNTIYF. The CDR3 DNA reads TGTGCCAGCAGTTACCCGGGGACAGTCTCTGGAAACACCATATATTTT.